These T cell receptor beta chains were read from a single sample in a study of blood T cell repertoires in COVID-19. The protocol was immunoSEQ multiplex PCR, while the TCRdb copy is restricted to in-frame clones and leaves out a portion. The table lists some 100,000 clones, approximately 86% of them singletons, with roughly 8.3% in the top ten. The material sequenced was peripheral blood. These receptor sequences come from a woman between 65 and 79 years old with acute or convalescent COVID-19. CDR3s include the opening cysteine and the closing phenylalanine or tryptophan. Fields, in order: D gene, J gene, V gene, clone size, CDR3 protein, CDR3 DNA. A D gene is named only where the DNA matches it firmly. The size of a clone is reported for some rows only, either as once, few or many, or as a class for expanded clones.

>.|TRBJ2-5|TRBV29-1|.
CSVHLETQYF
TGCAGCGTCCACTTAGAGACCCAGTACTTC
>TRBD2|TRBJ2-3|TRBV3-1/TRBV3-2|.
CASSQTSGGETDTQYF
TGTGCCAGCAGCCAAACTAGCGGGGGGGAAACAGATACGCAGTATTTT
>TRBD2|TRBJ2-3|TRBV6-5|once
CASNGLAGGGDTQYF
TGTGCCAGCAATGGACTAGCGGGAGGGGGAGATACGCAGTATTTT
>.|TRBJ1-1|TRBV6-5|.
CASSRDSGLAEAFF
TGTGCCAGCAGCCGGGACTCCGGCCTGGCTGAAGCTTTCTTT
>TRBD1|TRBJ1-2|TRBV19|.
CASSSSGGGQGDYGYTF
TGTGCCAGTAGTAGTTCTGGCGGTGGACAGGGGGACTATGGCTACACCTTC
>.|TRBJ1-2|TRBV24-1|few
CATSREGDAYGYTF
TGTGCCACCAGTAGGGAGGGAGATGCCTATGGCTACACCTTC
>TRBD1|TRBJ1-1|TRBV5-5|.
CASSPGQGNINTEAFF
TGTGCCAGCAGCCCAGGACAGGGAAATATAAACACTGAAGCTTTCTTT
>TRBD2|TRBJ2-1|TRBV6-4|.
CASSEMGLENNEQFF
TGTGCCAGCAGTGAAATGGGACTAGAGAACAATGAGCAGTTCTTC
>TRBD1|TRBJ1-1|TRBV19|.
CASSPMTGGNTEAFF
TGTGCCAGTAGTCCAATGACAGGGGGAAACACTGAAGCTTTCTTT
>.|TRBJ1-5|TRBV27|.
CASSLSTGVNQPQHF
TGTGCCAGCAGTTTATCAACCGGGGTAAATCAGCCCCAGCATTTT
>.|TRBJ2-2|TRBV2|.
CASSSGQRANTGELFF
TGTGCCAGCAGTTCTGGACAGCGCGCGAACACCGGGGAGCTGTTTTTT
>.|TRBJ1-1|TRBV19|.
CASIAGNTEAFF
TGTGCCAGTATTGCAGGGAACACTGAAGCTTTCTTT
>TRBD2|TRBJ2-7|TRBV20-1|.
CSASRLAPYEQYF
TGCAGTGCTAGTAGACTAGCACCCTACGAGCAGTACTTC
>.|TRBJ1-2|TRBV28|.
CASSTRAGGYTF
TGTGCCAGCAGTACCAGAGCAGGTGGCTACACCTTC
>TRBD2|TRBJ2-7|TRBV7-2|.
CASSFGTTYEQYF
TGTGCCAGCAGCTTCGGGACTACCTACGAGCAGTACTTC
>.|TRBJ1-4|TRBV30|.
CAWSVATNEKLFF
TGTGCCTGGAGTGTAGCTACTAATGAAAAACTGTTTTTT
>.|TRBJ2-3|TRBV4-2|.
CASSQGTDTDTQYF
TGTGCCAGCAGCCAAGGGACAGACACAGATACGCAGTATTTT
>TRBD1|TRBJ2-2|TRBV3-1/TRBV3-2|few
CASSDGTGVTGELFF
TGTGCCAGCAGCGACGGGACAGGGGTCACCGGGGAGCTGTTTTTT
>.|TRBJ1-2|TRBV2|.
CASSAEQGTYGYTF
TGTGCCAGCAGTGCTGAGCAGGGGACCTATGGCTACACCTTC
>TRBD1|TRBJ1-5|TRBV18|.
CASSQGVNQPQHF
TGTGCCAGCTCCCAGGGGGTCAATCAGCCCCAGCATTTT
>.|TRBJ2-3|TRBV5-4|once
CASSFTVRDTQYF
TGTGCCAGCAGCTTTACCGTTAGAGATACGCAGTATTTT
>.|TRBJ1-2|TRBV6-1|.
CASSESSGFYGYTF
TGTGCCAGCAGTGAGAGTTCAGGCTTCTATGGCTACACCTTC
>.|TRBJ2-7|TRBV5-1|.
CASSLRADTPTYEQYF
TGCGCCAGCAGCTTGAGAGCAGACACCCCTACCTACGAGCAGTACTTC
>TRBD2|TRBJ2-7|TRBV19|few
CASSLKGTSGAYEQYF
TGTGCCAGTAGCCTCAAGGGGACTAGCGGGGCCTACGAGCAGTACTTC
>TRBD1|TRBJ2-6|TRBV7-9|once
CASSTGLGQVGAGANVLTF
TGTGCCAGCAGCACGGGGTTGGGACAGGTGGGAGCTGGGGCCAACGTCCTGACTTTC
>TRBD1|TRBJ1-1|TRBV11-2|.
CASSLQWTGAKAFF
TGTGCCAGCAGCTTACAGTGGACAGGCGCTAAAGCTTTCTTT
>.|TRBJ1-3|TRBV28|.
CASSSPAGRQNTIYF
TGTGCCAGCAGTTCCCCCGCAGGGCGCCAAAACACCATATATTTT
>TRBD1|TRBJ1-3|TRBV3-1/TRBV3-2|.
CASSPAGGAWGTIYF
TGTGCCAGCAGCCCAGCAGGGGGCGCCTGGGGCACCATATATTTT
>TRBD1|TRBJ1-5|TRBV28|.
CASSSVTRGLLQPQHF
TGTGCCAGCAGCTCCGTTACCAGGGGGCTCCTTCAGCCCCAGCATTTT
>.|TRBJ1-5|TRBV19|.
CASSRREGNQPQHF
TGTGCCAGTAGTAGAAGGGAGGGGAACCAGCCCCAGCATTTT
>.|TRBJ1-1|TRBV5-4|.
CASSQQTGNTEAFF
TGTGCCAGCAGCCAACAGACAGGGAACACTGAAGCTTTCTTT
>TRBD1|TRBJ1-5|TRBV2|.
CASSANRGFNQPQHF
TGTGCCAGCAGTGCTAACAGGGGCTTCAATCAGCCCCAGCATTTT
>.|TRBJ2-3|TRBV28|.
CASSPPGAGRTDTQYF
TGTGCCAGCAGTCCCCCGGGTGCGGGGCGCACAGATACGCAGTATTTT
>.|TRBJ1-6|TRBV7-2|.
CASSDSGLGRSYNSPLHF
TGTGCCAGCAGCGACTCGGGACTGGGTCGATCCTATAATTCACCCCTCCACTTT
>.|TRBJ2-5|TRBV5-4|.
CASSLPTGSETQYF
TGTGCCAGCAGCTTGCCCACAGGGAGCGAGACCCAGTACTTC
>.|TRBJ2-1|TRBV5-4|.
CASSPVGGRPDYNEQFF
TGTGCCAGCAGCCCAGTAGGTGGGAGACCGGACTACAATGAGCAGTTCTTC
>TRBD1|TRBJ1-1|TRBV10-3|.
CAIRPSPRGRGTEAFF
TGTGCCATCAGGCCCTCCCCCAGGGGGCGCGGCACTGAAGCTTTCTTT
>TRBD1|TRBJ1-3|TRBV29-1|.
CSATTGQARNTIYF
TGCAGCGCTACAACGGGACAGGCCAGAAACACCATATATTTT
>.|TRBJ2-3|TRBV19|.
CASNGGRTDTQYF
TGTGCCAGTAATGGGGGCAGGACAGATACGCAGTATTTT
>.|TRBJ1-2|TRBV28|.
CASDSNYGYTF
TGTGCCAGCGACAGTAACTATGGCTACACCTTC
>TRBD1|TRBJ1-6|TRBV5-1|.
CASSLGLWDRAHNSPLHF
TGCGCCAGCAGCTTGGGTTTATGGGACAGGGCTCATAATTCACCCCTCCACTTT
>TRBD1|TRBJ2-5|TRBV4-1|.
CASSHADRAQETQYF
TGCGCCAGCAGCCACGCGGACAGGGCCCAAGAGACCCAGTACTTC
>TRBD2|TRBJ2-7|TRBV6-5|.
CASSQLAGGSYEQYF
TGTGCCAGCAGTCAACTAGCGGGGGGATCCTACGAGCAGTACTTC